The 24 T cell receptor beta chains below come from one sample, sequenced in a study of graft-versus-host responses after intestinal transplantation. Libraries were prepared by immunoSEQ multiplex PCR; TCRdb keeps only in-frame clonotypes and omits some of them. The sample holds fewer than 130,000 clones; roughly 93% are singletons and the top ten take roughly 0.5%. No antigens are known for them. This material consisted of unstimulated CD8+ T cells sorted from spleen or lymph node cells, taken before intestinal transplant. The receptor source for this set is a human donor who received an intestinal transplant.

In this sample, this clone turned up once. The V and J genes are TRBV5-6 and TRBJ1-1; no firm D call. V shed 3 bases and J shed 1 base, with 7 bases lying between them. The V gene's germline CDR1 is SGHDT and CDR2 YYEEEE. The CDR3 runs 13 residues. The CDR3 nucleotides are TGTGCCAGCAGCTGGGTGGAGAACACTGAAGCTTTCTTT. This translates into CASSWVENTEAFF.

This chain connects TRBV13 to TRBJ2-1; tentatively, D is TRBD1 or TRBD2 (6 bases each). CDR1 and CDR2 (germline): PRHDT, FYEKMQ (reference sequence). CDR3 size: 17 residues. The V end was cut by 0 bases, the J end by 7 bases, with 19 bases between. CDR3 in DNA: TGTGCCAGCAGCTTAGGGGGGTTGGGGGGCCCCCGGAATGAGCAGTTCTTC. Translated, it gives CASSLGGLGGPRNEQFF.

The chain has TRBV27 and TRBJ2-3, with unresolved D. Germline V gene lookup returns CDR1 MNHEY and CDR2 SMNVEV (reference sequence). CDR3 length: 16 residues. Trimming took off 0 bases at V and 2 bases at J, with 12 bases between the two ends. The CDR3 loop reads CASSLSLVTSTDTQYF. The CDR3 nucleotides read TGTGCCAGCAGTTTATCTTTGGTTACTTCCACAGATACGCAGTATTTT.

CDR3 amino acids: CASSLTLMVRDEQFF. CDR3 DNA sequence: TGTGCCAGCAGCCTTACTTTGATGGTTAGGGATGAGCAGTTCTTC. The chain couples TRBV6-5 to TRBJ2-1; D is uncertain. The V end was cut by 6 bases, the J end by 8 bases, with 20 bases between. Germline values: CDR1 MNHEY, CDR2 SVGAGI. This CDR3 is built from 15 residues.

The V and J genes are TRBV27 and TRBJ2-7; possible D gene TRBD2, 6 bases. From germline, CDR1 is MNHEY and CDR2 SMNVEV (reference sequence). The CDR3 spans 13 residues. Trimming shortened V by 2 bases and J by 2 bases, and 7 bases separated the two germline ends. DNA of the CDR3: TGTGCCAGCAGTTTAGCGGGACCCTACGAGCAGTACTTC. Encoded protein: CASSLAGPYEQYF.

The chain carries TRBV6-5 and TRBJ2-3; a weak D match, TRBD2 (6 bases). V gave up 2 bases and J gave up 0 bases, with 6 bases separating them. Germline CDR1 MNHEY, CDR2 SVGAGI. The CDR3 covers 14 residues. The CDR3 region has the DNA TGTGCCAGCAGTTACGGGGGGAGCACAGATACGCAGTATTTT. It yields the protein CASSYGGSTDTQYF.

V usage is TRBV19 and J usage is TRBJ2-7; no clear D. Germline V gene lookup returns CDR1 LNHDA and CDR2 SQIVND (reference sequence). The CDR3 contains 13 residues. Trimming pared 7 bases from V and 6 bases from J, leaving 16 bases between. The CDR3 DNA follows: TGTGCCAGTAAAGGGCTAGACGGCCTCGAGCAGTACTTC. Protein: CASKGLDGLEQYF.

V gene TRBV4-1 combines with J gene TRBJ2-5; D assignment may be TRBD1 or TRBD2 (5 bases each). The closer fit of TRBJ2-7 to the DNA end suggests the J call may be wrong. This CDR3 contains 15 residues. In germline, CDR1 is MGHRA, CDR2 YSYEKL. The CDR3 coding sequence is TGCGCCAGCAGCCAAGATGTGGGGGATCGCGACGAGCAGTACTTC. Amino acids: CASSQDVGDRDEQYF.

The chain uses TRBV7-9 and TRBJ1-1; D remains ambiguous. V was cut by 5 bases and J by 11 bases, with 9 bases left in between. Germline CDR1 is SEHNR and CDR2 is FQNEAQ (reference sequence). The CDR3 length is 10 residues. The CDR3 sequence is CASSSMVAFF. The CDR3 DNA reads as TGTGCCAGCAGCAGCATGGTGGCTTTCTTT.

V usage is TRBV4-2 and J usage is TRBJ2-1, with D perhaps TRBD2 (6 bases). CDR1 is LGHNA and CDR2 is YNFKEQ in the germline V gene. This CDR3 is 17 amino acids long. The V end lost 0 bases, the J end lost 0 bases, and 12 bases lay between the germline ends. The CDR3 bases are TGTGCCAGCAGCCAAGAGGTGGCGGGACTCTCCTACAATGAGCAGTTCTTC. This gives the protein CASSQEVAGLSYNEQFF.

The chain recombines TRBV28 with TRBJ2-1; no clear D gene. Between the trimmed V and J ends, which lost 5 bases and 5 bases, there was a span of 1 base. The germline CDR1 and CDR2 sequences are MDHEN and SYDVKM. The CDR3 contains 10 residues. This chain's CDR3 is CASSDNEQFF. In DNA, the CDR3 is TGTGCCAGCAGTGACAATGAGCAGTTCTTC.

The genes are TRBV6-5 and TRBJ2-1; weak D call: TRBD2 (5 bases). CDR3 size: 14 residues. The V end lost 6 bases, the J end lost 4 bases, and 13 bases lay between the germline ends. The V gene's germline CDR1 is MNHEY and CDR2 SVGAGI. The CDR3 DNA reads TGTGCCAGCAGCTCGGACTCATGGTACAATGAGCAGTTCTTC. Translated: CASSSDSWYNEQFF.

The V and J genes are TRBV27 and TRBJ1-3; D perhaps matches TRBD1 (5 bases). Trimming left V 3 bases short and J 0 bases short, with 9 bases between. The CDR3 has 15 amino acids. The V gene's germline CDR1 is MNHEY and CDR2 SMNVEV (reference sequence). CDR3 sequence: CASSFWGVSGNTIYF. DNA of the CDR3: TGTGCCAGCAGTTTCTGGGGGGTCTCTGGAAACACCATATATTTT.

The CDR3, as DNA: TGTGCCAGCAGTGTTACAGGGGGCGCGTACCAAGAGACCCAGTACTTC. It codes for CASSVTGGAYQETQYF. V is TRBV2 and J is TRBJ2-5; 9 bases are a match to TRBD1. The CDR3 has 16 residues. The V segment lost 4 bases and the J segment 0 bases; nucleotides outside the gene matches: 6. In germline, CDR1 is SNHLY, CDR2 FYNNEI.

V gene TRBV6-5 combines with J gene TRBJ1-1, with no clear D. Germline-derived CDR1 and CDR2 are MNHEY and SVGAGI. The length of the CDR3 is 13 residues. The V end was cut by 2 bases, the J end by 1 base, with 5 bases between. In DNA, the CDR3 is TGTGCCAGCAGTTACCGGGGGAACACTGAAGCTTTCTTT. Encoded protein: CASSYRGNTEAFF.

Here the CDR3 reads CASSTHPTGFYEQYF. CDR3 nucleotides: TGTGCCAGCAGCACACATCCGACAGGGTTCTACGAGCAGTACTTC. J is TRBJ2-7 and V is TRBV13, with 7 bases that match TRBD1. The CDR3 is made up of 15 amino acids. J was trimmed by 3 bases and V by 5 bases; bases with no gene match: 10. In germline, CDR1 is PRHDT, CDR2 FYEKMQ (reference sequence). The full variable domain, in which reference TRBV13 and TRBJ2-7 provide the parts outside the CDR3, is AAGVIQSPRHLIKEKRETATLKCYPIPRHDTVYWYQQGPGQDPQFLISFYEKMQSDKGSIPDRFSAQQFSDYHSELNMSSLELGDSALYFCASSTHPTGFYEQYFGPGTRLTVT.

This chain links TRBV15 with TRBJ1-5, with D perhaps matching TRBD1 (6 bases). Between the trimmed V and J ends, which lost 0 bases and 7 bases, there was a span of 28 bases. The CDR3 spans 20 residues. Germline-derived CDR1 and CDR2 are LNHNV and YYDKDF (reference sequence). The CDR3 sequence is CATSRDNRFRRTVWGQPQHF. The CDR3 DNA follows: TGTGCCACCAGCAGAGATAATAGATTCCGGAGGACAGTTTGGGGACAGCCCCAGCATTTT.

The V gene is TRBV11-2, the J gene TRBJ2-5, with TRBD2 matching 9 bases. CDR1 and CDR2 (germline): SGHAT, FQNNGV. J lost 4 bases, V lost 5 bases, and 5 bases had no gene match. The CDR3 runs 14 residues. In nucleotides, the CDR3 is TGTGCCAGCAGCGGGCTAGCGGGACTAGAGACCCAGTACTTC. This codes for CASSGLAGLETQYF. The full variable domain, with the rest looked up from reference TRBV11-2 and TRBJ2-5, is EAGVAQSPRYKIIEKRQSVAFWCNPISGHATLYWYQQILGQGPKLLIQFQNNGVVDDSQLPKDRFSAERLKGVDSTLKIQPAKLEDSAVYLCASSGLAGLETQYFGPGTRLLVL.

The chain uses TRBV7-8 and TRBJ1-4; D possibly corresponds to TRBD1 (5 bases). The CDR3 length is 15 residues. The germline gives CDR1 SGHVS, CDR2 FQNEAQ. With 5 bases removed from V and 4 bases from J, the gap between germline ends came to 14 bases. CDR3 sequence reads: CASSSSGWVNEKLFF. The DNA of the CDR3 is TGTGCCAGCAGCAGCTCAGGGTGGGTTAATGAAAAACTGTTTTTT.

In regard to this clone: Other DNA variants within this sample encode the same CDR3. This chain's CDR3 is CASSLEGGAYEQYF. CDR3 in DNA: TGTGCCAGCAGCTTAGAAGGGGGCGCCTACGAGCAGTACTTC. The rearrangement uses TRBV11-2 and TRBJ2-7, with 7 bases that match TRBD1. Germline loops: CDR1 SGHAT, CDR2 FQNNGV. Trimming cost V 0 bases and J 2 bases; bases outside gene matches: 1. The CDR3 consists of 14 residues.

V and J are TRBV5-1 and TRBJ2-1, with TRBD2 identical over 10 bases. Looked up from germline, CDR1 is SGHRS and CDR2 is YFSETQ. J lost 8 bases, V lost 4 bases, and 9 bases had no gene match. The CDR3 loop spans 15 amino acids. The CDR3 reads CASSAPGLASHEQFF. The CDR3 DNA reads TGCGCCAGCAGCGCCCCGGGACTAGCGAGCCATGAGCAGTTCTTC. Full variable domain (rest looked up from reference TRBV5-1 and TRBJ2-1): KAGVTQTPRYLIKTRGQQVTLSCSPISGHRSVSWYQQTPGQGLQFLFEYFSETQRNKGNFPGRFSGRQFSNSRSEMNVSTLELGDSALYLCASSAPGLASHEQFFGPGTRLTVL.

The chain is built from TRBV11-2 and TRBJ2-7, with D uncertain. This CDR3 has 14 amino acids. Germline-derived CDR1 and CDR2 are SGHAT and FQNNGV. Trimming left V 7 bases short and J 2 bases short, with 15 bases between. The CDR3 is CASTGYRSTYEQYF. The DNA of the CDR3 is TGTGCCAGCACGGGTTACCGTTCCACCTACGAGCAGTACTTC.

This clone appeared once. This chain connects TRBV7-9 to TRBJ2-7; D is possibly TRBD1 (5 bases). V gave up 5 bases and J gave up 1 base, with 18 bases separating them. Germline values: CDR1 SEHNR, CDR2 FQNEAQ (reference sequence). This CDR3 region has 16 residues. The DNA for the CDR3 is TGTGCCAGCAGCCCCCCCCAGGGTATTGCTTCCTACGAGCAGTACTTC. Translating it yields CASSPPQGIASYEQYF.

The CDR3 here is CASSVLAGPSYEQYF. The CDR3 DNA reads as TGTGCCAGCAGCGTCCTCGCGGGACCGTCCTACGAGCAGTACTTC. The chain combines TRBV9 with TRBJ2-7, with D perhaps matching TRBD2 (6 bases). Trimming cost V 2 bases and J 1 base, with 13 bases left between them. The germline CDR1 and CDR2 sequences are SGDLS and YYNGEE. The CDR3 extends over 15 amino acids. The variable domain in full, completed from reference TRBV9 and TRBJ2-7, reads DSGVTQTPKHLITATGQRVTLRCSPRSGDLSVYWYQQSLDQGLQFLIQYYNGEERAKGNILERFSAQQFPDLHSELNLSSLELGDSALYFCASSVLAGPSYEQYFGPGTRLTVT.